The rows below give T cell receptor beta chains drawn from one sample of a study of T cell clusters in autoimmune cytopenias. One entry per CDR3 protein, without DNA, is what TCRdb gives after re-calling the multiplex PCR reads. Recorded for this sample: over 6,000 distinct CDR3 sequences. These data are also associated with another study on T cell repertoires in aging, cancer and after chemotherapy.

Sequencing input: peripheral blood. The receptor source for this set is a human donor in good health. The CDR3 runs from the conserved cysteine through the conserved F or W. Only part of the rows carry a size: once, few, many, or a class if the clone is expanded.

.,TRBJ2-3,TRBV18,CASSFSAGNTDTQYF
.,TRBJ1-2,TRBV19,CASSPGQTNYGYTF
.,TRBJ2-7,TRBV18,CASSPFREPYEQYF
.,TRBJ1-6,TRBV19,CASSFSTGQSSYNSPLHF
medium-sized,TRBJ1-2,TRBV29-1,CSVLMGSGYGYTF
.,TRBJ1-2,TRBV12-3/TRBV12-4,CASSERPAYGYTF
.,TRBJ1-3,TRBV6-1,CASSSVTPDPFGNTIYF
.,TRBJ2-7,TRBV27,CASSLVGGSSYEQYF
medium-sized,TRBJ2-3,TRBV19,CASSPRDTDTQYF
medium-sized,TRBJ2-5,TRBV19,CASNPGLAEQETQYF
medium-sized,TRBJ2-5,TRBV6-5,CASSYSSSAGETQYF
.,TRBJ2-7,TRBV13,CASSLARYASYEQYF
medium-sized,TRBJ2-2,TRBV30,CAWRSGSGELFF
.,TRBJ1-5,TRBV6-1,CASSEAGWGNQPQHF
.,TRBJ2-3,TRBV18,CASAGLASDTQYF
.,TRBJ1-2,TRBV5-6,CASSLVTGPQRGYTF
.,TRBJ2-5,TRBV27,CAAGGAVGETQYF
medium-sized,TRBJ2-3,TRBV30,CAWSVLAGDTQYF
.,TRBJ1-3,TRBV6-5,CASRSIPYSGNTIYF
medium-sized,TRBJ1-5,TRBV30,CAWGTGTDNQPQHF
medium-sized,TRBJ2-5,TRBV6-5,CASTQGWGETQYF
medium-sized,TRBJ1-6,TRBV19,CASRVLDRENSPLHF
medium-sized,TRBJ2-2,TRBV6-1,CASSGPLGRGGNTGELFF
.,TRBJ1-1,TRBV7-2,CASSLGGENEAFF
.,TRBJ1-4,TRBV30,CAWSVVREKLFF
.,TRBJ1-2,TRBV19,CASINTGGSYGYTF
.,TRBJ1-2,TRBV12-3/TRBV12-4,CASSPGQYYGYTF